Below are 20 T cell receptor beta chains sequenced from a single sample in a study of blood T cell repertoires in COVID-19 (TCRdb year 2020). Libraries were constructed by the immunoSEQ multiplex PCR assay. Held by TCRdb, this immuneACCESS table contains in-frame sequences only and omits some clones. Under half of the omission traces to an unresolved V gene where checked; the cause of the rest is unknown. In this sample the table shows tens of thousands of clones, about 86% of which occur a single time. 5.5% to 7.5% of the sample is in the top ten clones. The source material was peripheral blood. Every receptor here comes from a woman of 80 years or more with acute or convalescent COVID-19.

This chain links TRBV7-9 with TRBJ2-7, with D possibly TRBD1 on 6 matching bases. CDR1 SEHNR and CDR2 FQNEAQ come from the germline V gene (reference sequence). Trimming pared 8 bases from V and 3 bases from J, leaving 17 bases between. The CDR3 sequence is 14 residues long. CDR3 sequence (DNA): TGTGCCAGCGCCGTAACAGGGAGAGTCTACGAGCAGTACTTC. Translated: CASAVTGRVYEQYF.

The chain recombines TRBV6-6 with TRBJ2-2; 12 nucleotides match TRBD2. With V trimmed by 5 bases and J by 4 bases, 8 bases remained unmatched. The CDR3 contains 17 residues. Germline-derived CDR1 and CDR2 are MNHNY and SVGAGI (reference sequence). CDR3 protein: CASSPKPGLAGTGELFF. CDR3 bases: TGTGCCAGCAGTCCCAAACCGGGACTAGCGGGCACCGGGGAGCTGTTTTTT.

This sequence joins TRBV19 and TRBJ2-3; D is ambiguous. V shed 2 bases and J shed 2 bases, with 5 bases lying between them. Germline loops: CDR1 LNHDA, CDR2 SQIVND (reference sequence). The CDR3 contains 13 residues. The chain's CDR3 is CASSITFTDTQYF. DNA of the CDR3: TGTGCCAGTAGTATAACTTTCACAGATACGCAGTATTTT.

The gene calls are TRBV7-9 and TRBJ1-2; D call uncertain. Trimming removed 1 base from V and 4 bases from J, with 10 bases in between. Looked up from germline, CDR1 is SEHNR and CDR2 is FQNEAQ (reference sequence). The CDR3 length is 14 residues. The CDR3 reads CASSLDADIYGYTF. The CDR3 DNA sequence: TGTGCCAGCAGCTTAGACGCTGACATCTATGGCTACACCTTC.

V usage is TRBV6-5 and J usage is TRBJ1-2; no definite D call. Trimming removed 9 bases from V and 8 bases from J, with 19 bases in between. There are 13 residues in the CDR3. The germline gives CDR1 MNHEY, CDR2 SVGAGI. CDR3 DNA sequence: TGTGCCAGTCTAGGACCTTCCGGCGGGGGCTACACCTTC. Residues: CASLGPSGGGYTF.

This clone has a single count. V usage is TRBV5-1 and J usage is TRBJ2-3, with D perhaps TRBD1 (6 bases). The CDR3 totals 15 residues. Germline CDR1 SGHRS, CDR2 YFSETQ. V lost 6 bases to trimming and J lost 3 bases, with 17 bases between them. The DNA of the CDR3 is TGCGCCAGCACTCTACAGGGTAGGGGAACAGATACGCAGTATTTT. Translating it yields CASTLQGRGTDTQYF.

This CDR3 is CATYGDRRVTDTQYF. CDR3 DNA: TGTGCCACTTACGGGGACAGGAGGGTTACAGATACGCAGTATTTT. J is TRBJ2-3 and V is TRBV15; 8 nucleotides align to TRBD1. The CDR3 contains 15 residues. Germline CDR1 and CDR2: LNHNV and YYDKDF (reference sequence). Trimming cost V 9 bases and J 3 bases; bases outside gene matches: 11.

This chain links TRBV19 with TRBJ2-1; D may be TRBD2 (6 bases). Germline CDR1 LNHDA, CDR2 SQIVND (reference sequence). The CDR3 has 15 amino acids. The ends were cut back, 5 bases at V and 6 bases at J, with 17 bases in the middle. CDR3 bases: TGTGCCAGTAGTCCCCGCAACGGGGGAAGCAATGAGCAGTTCTTC. Translation: CASSPRNGGSNEQFF.

The CDR3 loop is CASSSSGYSYEQYF. The DNA for the CDR3 is TGTGCCAGCAGCTCATCAGGGTACTCCTACGAGCAGTACTTC. This sequence joins TRBV11-2 and TRBJ2-7; possibly TRBD1 for D (5 bases). The CDR3 is 14 amino acids. V was cut by 4 bases and J by 0 bases, with 10 bases left in between. CDR1 and CDR2 from the germline V gene are SGHAT and FQNNGV.

The chain employs TRBV5-1 and TRBJ1-2; no firm D call. The V gene lost 5 bases and the J gene lost 0 bases, with 11 bases spanning the gap. Germline V gives CDR1 SGHRS, CDR2 YFSETQ. The CDR3 contains 14 residues. The CDR3: CASSRNSANYGYTF. In nucleotides, the CDR3 is TGCGCCAGCAGTCGTAATTCAGCTAACTATGGCTACACCTTC. The complete variable domain, with remaining parts taken from reference TRBV5-1 and TRBJ1-2, reads KAGVTQTPRYLIKTRGQQVTLSCSPISGHRSVSWYQQTPGQGLQFLFEYFSETQRNKGNFPGRFSGRQFSNSRSEMNVSTLELGDSALYLCASSRNSANYGYTFGSGTRLTVV.

The V call is TRBV5-1, the J call TRBJ2-3; TRBD1 is a possible D gene (5 bases). V was clipped by 3 bases and J by 3 bases, with 14 bases between them. CDR1 SGHRS and CDR2 YFSETQ come from the germline V gene. The CDR3 loop spans 15 amino acids. The CDR3 protein is CASSSIGATTDTQYF. CDR3 coding DNA: TGCGCCAGCAGCTCGATTGGGGCCACAACAGATACGCAGTATTTT.

The chain employs TRBV5-4 and TRBJ2-1; tentative D call: TRBD2 (5 bases). The CDR3 is 14 amino acids. CDR1 and CDR2 from the germline V gene are SGHNT and YYREEE (reference sequence). The V end was cut by 1 base, the J end by 6 bases, with 11 bases between. The CDR3 is CASSLSGYLNEQFF. The CDR3 DNA follows: TGTGCCAGCAGCTTGTCGGGATATCTCAATGAGCAGTTCTTC.

The chain employs TRBV19 and TRBJ1-2; D gene ambiguous. The V end was cut by 5 bases, the J end by 2 bases, with 18 bases between. Germline lookup yields CDR1 LNHDA and CDR2 SQIVND (reference sequence). CDR3 length: 16 amino acids. This CDR3 is CASSPRGDRVNYGYTF. CDR3 DNA: TGTGCCAGTAGTCCCCGGGGTGATAGGGTAAACTATGGCTACACCTTC.

The chain recombines TRBV2 with TRBJ1-6; D uncertain. Germline V gene sequence: CDR1 SNHLY, CDR2 FYNNEI. Trimming pared 6 bases from V and 5 bases from J, leaving 14 bases between. The CDR3 spans 15 residues. The CDR3 DNA is TGTGCCAGCAGACGAGATAGCTTCAATAATTCACCCCTCCACTTT. The encoded protein is CASRRDSFNNSPLHF.

The chain employs TRBV5-4 and TRBJ2-1, with D perhaps matching TRBD2 (5 bases). The CDR3 has 16 amino acids. CDR1 is SGHNT and CDR2 is YYREEE in the germline V gene (reference sequence). V gave up 7 bases and J gave up 1 base, with 18 bases separating them. The CDR3 loop is CASLSGESVSYNEQFF. Here the CDR3 DNA reads TGTGCCAGCTTAAGCGGTGAATCCGTTTCCTACAATGAGCAGTTCTTC. Using reference TRBV5-4 and TRBJ2-1 for the parts outside the CDR3, the full variable domain is ETGVTQSPTHLIKTRGQQVTLRCSSQSGHNTVSWYQQALGQGPQFIFQYYREEENGRGNFPPRFSGLQFPNYSSELNVNALELDDSALYLCASLSGESVSYNEQFFGPGTRLTVL.

The genes are TRBV2 and TRBJ1-1; 11 nucleotides align to TRBD1. Germline V lookup: CDR1 SNHLY, CDR2 FYNNEI. With 7 bases clipped from V and 4 bases from J, the junction kept 8 bases outside the gene matches. The CDR3 has 15 residues. The CDR3 DNA is TGTGCCAGCAAATCGGGACAGGGGGTCGGCACTGAAGCTTTCTTT. This sequence encodes CASKSGQGVGTEAFF.

The chain couples TRBV3-1 (or the pseudogene TRBV3-2) to TRBJ2-1, with D tentatively TRBD2 (6 bases). The CDR3 length is 15 residues. CDR1 and CDR2 (germline): LGHDT, YNNKEL (reference sequence). V was cut by 1 base and J by 9 bases, with 16 bases left in between. This chain's CDR3 is CASSQAGVGSGEQFF. The CDR3 DNA reads TGTGCCAGCAGCCAAGCGGGGGTAGGGTCGGGTGAGCAGTTCTTC.

This chain joins TRBV7-2 and TRBJ2-7; 7 bases match TRBD2. The CDR3 has 15 amino acids. Germline assignment: CDR1 SGHTA and CDR2 FQGNSA. With V trimmed by 0 bases and J by 0 bases, 2 bases remained unmatched. CDR3 amino acids: CASSLAGGNSYEQYF. For the CDR3, the DNA is TGTGCCAGCAGCTTAGCGGGGGGGAACTCCTACGAGCAGTACTTC. The full variable domain, completed using reference TRBV7-2 and TRBJ2-7, is GAGVSQSPSNKVTEKGKDVELRCDPISGHTALYWYRQSLGQGLEFLIYFQGNSAPDKSGLPSDRFSAERTGGSVSTLTIQRTQQEDSAVYLCASSLAGGNSYEQYFGPGTRLTVT.

V gene TRBV11-2 combines with J gene TRBJ2-1; TRBD2 matches 7 bases. Trimming took 1 base from V and 9 from J; bases not matched to a gene: 9. CDR1 is SGHAT, CDR2 FQNNGV, per germline. This CDR3 spans 15 amino acids. The CDR3 coding sequence is TGTGCCAGCAGCTTAGGGTCGACCGGCGGGAGTGAGCAGTTCTTC. This codes for CASSLGSTGGSEQFF.

This clone was observed a handful of times. The rearrangement joins TRBV5-4 to TRBJ2-7, with D possibly TRBD1 on 5 matching bases. Deletions cut 1 base from V and 0 bases from J, with 8 bases between. The CDR3 sequence is 14 residues long. Looked up from germline, CDR1 is SGHNT and CDR2 is YYREEE (reference sequence). This chain's CDR3 is CASSLKQGSYEQYF. CDR3 sequence (DNA): TGTGCCAGCAGCTTGAAGCAGGGCTCCTACGAGCAGTACTTC. Supplemented by reference TRBV5-4 and TRBJ2-7, the full variable domain reads ETGVTQSPTHLIKTRGQQVTLRCSSQSGHNTVSWYQQALGQGPQFIFQYYREEENGRGNFPPRFSGLQFPNYSSELNVNALELDDSALYLCASSLKQGSYEQYFGPGTRLTVT.